This section outlines one T cell receptor (beta chain) sequence together with its context. Its antigen is as yet unknown. The data originate from a study of cytotoxic CD8 clonotypes in ibrutinib-treated CLL. The data were produced by immunoSEQ multiplex PCR, yet TCRdb's version contains in-frame clones alone and is incomplete. The table has about 250,000 clones, under 80% seen once; the top ten hold roughly 14%. Study-wide results and caveats: Sampling time points were not equivalent between sustained-remission and progressing patients.

V lost 5 bases and J lost 5, with 16 bases in between. The CDR3 extends over 15 amino acids. CDR1 and CDR2 (germline): MGHDK, SYGVNS. This chain links TRBV25-1 with TRBJ2-1; unclear D gene. The origin of this receptor is a human donor with chronic lymphocytic leukemia. The specimen was PBMCs, collected after 24 months of ibrutinib treatment. Here the CDR3 reads CASSRPGTNNNEQFF. The CDR3 DNA reads as TGTGCCAGCAGTCGCCCTGGAACGAATAACAATGAGCAGTTCTTC.